What follows is one T cell receptor beta chain and its context. The sample belongs to a study of blood T cell repertoires in COVID-19. TCRdb's copy holds only in-frame clones and misses some; the assay was immunoSEQ multiplex PCR. Found here are 360,000 or so clones, 90% of them singletons; the top ten hold 5% to 8.5%. Trimming pared 4 bases from V and 7 bases from J, leaving 18 bases between. The length of the CDR3 is 15 residues. Germline CDR1 reads SGHDN; CDR2 reads FVKESK. Sequencing was carried out using peripheral blood. The rearrangement uses TRBV14 and TRBJ2-3, with D possibly matching TRBD2 (5 bases). This receptor was obtained from a man aged 18 to 29 with active or convalescent COVID-19. The CDR3 nucleotides read TGTGCCAGCAGCCCCGGGGATCGGGGATTGAATACGCAGTATTTT. Translation: CASSPGDRGLNTQYF.